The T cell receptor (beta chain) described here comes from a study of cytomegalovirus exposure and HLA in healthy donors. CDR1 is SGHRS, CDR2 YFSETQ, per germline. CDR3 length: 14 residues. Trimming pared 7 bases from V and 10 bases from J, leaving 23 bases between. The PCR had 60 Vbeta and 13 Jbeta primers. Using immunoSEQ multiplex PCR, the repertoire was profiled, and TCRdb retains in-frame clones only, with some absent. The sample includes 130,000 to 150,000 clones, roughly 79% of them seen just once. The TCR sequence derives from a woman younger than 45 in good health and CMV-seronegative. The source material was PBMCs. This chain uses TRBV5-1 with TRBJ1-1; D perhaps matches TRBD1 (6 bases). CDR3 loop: CASSGGGTQGPAFF. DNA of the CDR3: TGCGCCAGCTCGGGAGGGGGGACTCAAGGACCAGCTTTCTTT.